This T cell receptor beta chain was recovered during a study of monozygotic twins with inflammatory bowel disease. An amount of 3500 ng of total RNA was used for each TCR library. TCRdb reprocessed the 5' RACE reads and stores each CDR3 protein as one record, lacking DNA. The sample has about 140,000 distinct CDR3 sequences, and its top ten clones hold roughly 2.5%. In germline, CDR1 is SGHTA, CDR2 FQGTGA. The length of the CDR3 is 15 residues. As regards this clonotype: What it binds is unknown.

General study findings and limits: Varied immunosuppressive treatments among patients may have increased repertoire variability.

Sequences were obtained from blood. The clonotype comes from a human donor with ulcerative colitis or Crohn's disease, or a healthy co-twin of an affected twin (not recorded which). The V call is TRBV7-3, the J call TRBJ2-3; TCRdb's D call of TRBD1 is untestable without DNA. CDR3 amino acids: CASSLGGWGTDTQYF.